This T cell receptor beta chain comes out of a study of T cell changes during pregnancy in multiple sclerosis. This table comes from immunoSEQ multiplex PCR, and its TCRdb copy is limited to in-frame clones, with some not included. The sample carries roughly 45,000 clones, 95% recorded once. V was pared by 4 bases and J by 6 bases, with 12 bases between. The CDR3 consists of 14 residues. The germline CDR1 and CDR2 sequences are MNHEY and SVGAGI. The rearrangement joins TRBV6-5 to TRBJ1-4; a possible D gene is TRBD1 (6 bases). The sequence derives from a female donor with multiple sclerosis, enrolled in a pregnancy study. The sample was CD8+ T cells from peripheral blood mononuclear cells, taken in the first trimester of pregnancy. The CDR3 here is CASSWTESDEKLFF. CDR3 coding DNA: TGTGCCAGCAGTTGGACAGAGAGCGATGAAAAACTGTTTTTT.